The 7 T cell receptor beta chains presented below share a single source sample, sequenced in a study of cytomegalovirus exposure and HLA in healthy donors. With 60 Vbeta and 13 Jbeta primers, the PCR was carried out. Libraries were prepared by immunoSEQ multiplex PCR; TCRdb keeps only in-frame clonotypes and omits some of them. The table has 150,000 to 200,000 clones, roughly 73% seen once. Sequencing was performed on PBMCs. Every receptor here comes from a middle-aged woman in good health and CMV-seropositive.

The chain combines TRBV27 with TRBJ2-1; TRBD2 matches 9 bases. Looked up from germline, CDR1 is MNHEY and CDR2 is SMNVEV (reference sequence). With V trimmed by 6 bases and J by 5 bases, 8 bases remained unmatched. The CDR3 loop spans 15 amino acids. In DNA form, the CDR3 reads TGTGCCAGCAGCGTGGCCGGGACTAGCAACAATGAGCAGTTCTTC. Encoded protein: CASSVAGTSNNEQFF.

In its sample, this clone was seen a few times. The chain carries TRBV2 and TRBJ2-7, with 10 bases that match TRBD1. The CDR3 runs 15 residues. The germline V gene has CDR1 SNHLY and CDR2 FYNNEI. With V trimmed by 5 bases and J by 6 bases, 10 bases remained unmatched. In DNA form, the CDR3 reads TGTGCCAGCAGTTCTCCGGACAGGGGGGCGTTCGAGCAGTACTTC. Its protein product is CASSSPDRGAFEQYF.

The chain is built from TRBV27 and TRBJ2-7, with a weak D call TRBD1 (6 bases). Germline values: CDR1 MNHEY, CDR2 SMNVEV (reference sequence). V was pared by 2 bases and J by 2 bases, with 13 bases between. The CDR3 has 15 amino acids. In nucleotides, the CDR3 is TGTGCCAGCAGTTTAGCCGGGACACGACCCTACGAGCAGTACTTC. The encoded protein is CASSLAGTRPYEQYF.

The J gene is TRBJ2-5, the V gene TRBV4-1; TRBD2 agrees at 9 bases. Trimming removed 4 bases from V and 4 bases from J; junction bases left unmatched: 4. The CDR3 is made up of 14 amino acids. The germline V gene encodes CDR1 MGHRA and CDR2 YSYEKL. The CDR3 sequence is CASSPGLALETQYF. The CDR3 DNA reads as TGCGCCAGCAGCCCGGGACTAGCTCTAGAGACCCAGTACTTC.

Only a few counts were recorded for this clone. This chain uses TRBV30 with TRBJ2-7; 12 bases line up with TRBD2. The CDR3 runs to 12 residues. Germline V gives CDR1 GTSNPN, CDR2 SVGIG (reference sequence). J gave up 5 bases and V 5 bases, and 1 base lay outside the gene matches. CDR3 protein: CAWGLAGHEQYF. Written as DNA, the CDR3 is TGTGCCTGGGGACTAGCGGGACACGAGCAGTACTTC.

The count of this clone is one. The chain uses TRBV6-1 and TRBJ1-1; weak D call: TRBD1 (5 bases). From germline, CDR1 is MNHNS and CDR2 SASEGT. Trimming cost V 1 base and J 0 bases, with 6 bases left between them. This CDR3 is built from 14 residues. The CDR3 loop reads CASSEVTVNTEAFF. In DNA, the CDR3 is TGTGCCAGCAGTGAAGTGACAGTGAACACTGAAGCTTTCTTT.

This clone has a handful of counts. V gene TRBV16 combines with J gene TRBJ2-5; TRBD1 might be the D (6 bases). Deletions cut 1 base from V and 7 bases from J, with 16 bases between. CDR3 size: 15 residues. Germline V lookup: CDR1 KGHSY, CDR2 FQNENV. CDR3 protein: CASSQFRQEQLTQYF. The CDR3 DNA is TGTGCCAGCAGCCAATTTCGACAGGAACAATTGACCCAGTACTTC.